The T cell receptor beta chain described here comes from a study of CD8+CD57+ T cells in acquired aplastic anemia. An expansion of CD8+CD57+ cells by flow cytometry had been shown in patients chosen for sequencing. Genomic DNA, the template, was used for profiling of the TCR beta VDJ and CDR3. TCRdb recomputed calls from the reads with MiXCR, one row per CDR3 protein. The sample includes approximately 150,000 distinct CDR3 sequences, roughly half of them seen just once. Germline lookup yields CDR1 SEHNR and CDR2 FQNEAQ (reference sequence). CDR3 length: 12 residues. Trimming stripped 0 bases from V and 5 bases from J, with 4 bases between.

The chain uses TRBV7-9 and TRBJ2-5; D gene ambiguous. The source of this sequence is a human donor with aplastic anemia. Sequencing input: sorted CD4+, CD8+, or CD8+CD57+ T cells (not recorded which) from PBMCs. The CDR3 nucleotides are TGTGCCAGCAGCTTAGCTATGGAGACCCAGTACTTC. Amino acid sequence: CASSLAMETQYF. The variable domain in full, completed from reference TRBV7-9 and TRBJ2-5, reads DTGVSQNPRHKITKRGQNVTFRCDPISEHNRLYWYRQTLGQGPEFLTYFQNEAQLEKSRLLSDRFSAERPKGSFSTLEIQRTEQGDSAMYLCASSLAMETQYFGPGTRLLVL.